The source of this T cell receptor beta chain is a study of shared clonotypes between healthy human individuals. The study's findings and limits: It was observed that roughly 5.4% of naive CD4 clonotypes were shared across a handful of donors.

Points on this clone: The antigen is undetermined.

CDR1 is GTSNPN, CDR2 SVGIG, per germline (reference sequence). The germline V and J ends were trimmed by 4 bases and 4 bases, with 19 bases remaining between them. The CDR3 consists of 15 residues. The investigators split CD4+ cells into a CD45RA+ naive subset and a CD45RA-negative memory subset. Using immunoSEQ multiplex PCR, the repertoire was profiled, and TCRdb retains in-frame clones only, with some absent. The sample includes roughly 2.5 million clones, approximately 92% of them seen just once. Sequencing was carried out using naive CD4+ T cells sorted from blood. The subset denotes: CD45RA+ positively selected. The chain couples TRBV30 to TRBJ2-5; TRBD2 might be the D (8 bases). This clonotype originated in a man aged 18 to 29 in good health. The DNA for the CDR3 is TGTGCCTGGAATACAGGGGTAGCGGGGTCAGAGACCCAGTACTTC. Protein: CAWNTGVAGSETQYF.